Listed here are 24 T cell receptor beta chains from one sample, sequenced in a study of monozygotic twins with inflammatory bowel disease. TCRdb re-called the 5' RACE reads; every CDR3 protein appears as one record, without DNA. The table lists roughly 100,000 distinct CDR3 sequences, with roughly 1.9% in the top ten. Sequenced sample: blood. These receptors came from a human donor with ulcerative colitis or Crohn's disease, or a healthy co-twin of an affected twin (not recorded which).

Here the CDR3 reads CASTLGGLTIDNEQFF. The chain employs TRBV6-2 or TRBV6-3 and TRBJ2-1; TCRdb gives TRBD2 as the D gene, but with no DNA this cannot be confirmed. The CDR3 is 16 amino acids. Germline CDR1 is MNHEY and CDR2 is SVGEGT.

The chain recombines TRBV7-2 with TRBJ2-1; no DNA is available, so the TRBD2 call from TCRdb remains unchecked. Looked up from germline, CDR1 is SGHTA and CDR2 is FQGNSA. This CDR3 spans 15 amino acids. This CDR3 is CASSLVRAGHNEQFF.

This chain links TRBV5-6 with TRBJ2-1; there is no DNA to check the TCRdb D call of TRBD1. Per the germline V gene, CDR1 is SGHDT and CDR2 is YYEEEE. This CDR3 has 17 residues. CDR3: CASSLVVGGRPYNEQFF.

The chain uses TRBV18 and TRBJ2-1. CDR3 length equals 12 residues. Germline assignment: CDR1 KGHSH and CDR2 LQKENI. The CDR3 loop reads CASSPNRDEQFF.

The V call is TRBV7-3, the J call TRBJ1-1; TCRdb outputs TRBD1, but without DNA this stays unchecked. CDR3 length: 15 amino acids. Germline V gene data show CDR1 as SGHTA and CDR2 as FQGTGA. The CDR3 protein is CASSLTPGGITEAFF.

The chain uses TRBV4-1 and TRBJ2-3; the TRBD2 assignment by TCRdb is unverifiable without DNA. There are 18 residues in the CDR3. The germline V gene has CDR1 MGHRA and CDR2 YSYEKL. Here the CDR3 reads CASSQERYRGRASDTQYF.

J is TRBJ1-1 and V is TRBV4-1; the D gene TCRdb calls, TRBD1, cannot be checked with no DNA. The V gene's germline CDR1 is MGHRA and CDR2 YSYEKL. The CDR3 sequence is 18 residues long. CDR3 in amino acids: CASSNLQGRGYMNTEAFF.

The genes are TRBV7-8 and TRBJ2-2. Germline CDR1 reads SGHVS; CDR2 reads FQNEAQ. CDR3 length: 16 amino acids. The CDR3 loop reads CASSLDRQRNTGELFF.

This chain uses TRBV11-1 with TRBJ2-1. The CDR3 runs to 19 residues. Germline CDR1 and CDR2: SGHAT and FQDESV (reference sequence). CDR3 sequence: CASSLVIVSARDYYNEQFF.

CDR3 sequence reads: CASSQILAAGTDTQYF. This rearrangement joins TRBV5-6 to TRBJ2-3; TCRdb selects TRBD2, and the lack of DNA leaves this call unchecked. The CDR3 loop spans 16 amino acids. Germline loops: CDR1 SGHDT, CDR2 YYEEEE.

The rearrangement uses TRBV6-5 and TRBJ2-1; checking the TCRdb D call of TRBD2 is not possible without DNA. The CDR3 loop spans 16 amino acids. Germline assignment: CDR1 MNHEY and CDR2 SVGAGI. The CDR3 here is CASSNQRGDPSGEQFF.

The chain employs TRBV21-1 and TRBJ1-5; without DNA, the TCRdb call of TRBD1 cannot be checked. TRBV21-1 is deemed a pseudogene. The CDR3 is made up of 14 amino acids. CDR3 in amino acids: CASSNRDKNQPQHF.

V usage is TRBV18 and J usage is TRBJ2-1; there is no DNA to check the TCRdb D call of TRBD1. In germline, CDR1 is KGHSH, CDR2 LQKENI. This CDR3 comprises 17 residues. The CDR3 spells CASSPPGGSPSNNEQFF. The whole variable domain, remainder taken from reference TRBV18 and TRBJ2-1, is NAGVMQNPRHLVRRRGQEARLRCSPMKGHSHVYWYRQLPEEGLKFMVYLQKENIIDESGMPKERFSAEFPKEGPSILRIQQVVRGDSAAYFCASSPPGGSPSNNEQFFGPGTRLTVL.

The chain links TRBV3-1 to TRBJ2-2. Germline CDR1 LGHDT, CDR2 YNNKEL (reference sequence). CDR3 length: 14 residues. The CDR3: CASRHDMNTGELFF.

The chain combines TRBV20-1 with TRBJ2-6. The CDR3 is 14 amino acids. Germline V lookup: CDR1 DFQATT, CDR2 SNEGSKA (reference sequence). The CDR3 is CSATKYSGANVLTF.

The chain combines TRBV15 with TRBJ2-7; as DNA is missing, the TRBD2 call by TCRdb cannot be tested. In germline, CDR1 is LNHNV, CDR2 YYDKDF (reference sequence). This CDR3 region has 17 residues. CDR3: CATSSGLAGILEYEQYF.

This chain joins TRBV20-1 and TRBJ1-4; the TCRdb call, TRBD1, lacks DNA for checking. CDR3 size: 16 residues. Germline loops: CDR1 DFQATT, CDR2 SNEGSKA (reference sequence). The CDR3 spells CSATPQGTAVEEKLFF.

The CDR3 protein is CASSPVLNDDYGYTF. The V call is TRBV18, the J call TRBJ1-2. The CDR3 covers 15 residues. The germline V gene encodes CDR1 KGHSH and CDR2 LQKENI.

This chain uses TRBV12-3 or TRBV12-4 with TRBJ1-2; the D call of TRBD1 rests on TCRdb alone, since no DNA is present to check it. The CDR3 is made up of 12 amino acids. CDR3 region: CASRNGQGAYTF.

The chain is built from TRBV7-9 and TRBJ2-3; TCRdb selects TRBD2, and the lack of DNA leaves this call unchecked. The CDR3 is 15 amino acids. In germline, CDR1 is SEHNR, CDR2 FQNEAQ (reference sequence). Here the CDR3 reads CASSRTSGGEDTQYF.

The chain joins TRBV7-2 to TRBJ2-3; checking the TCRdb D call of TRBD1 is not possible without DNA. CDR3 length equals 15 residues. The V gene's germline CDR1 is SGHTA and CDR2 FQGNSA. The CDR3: CASSQGSNRGDTQYF.

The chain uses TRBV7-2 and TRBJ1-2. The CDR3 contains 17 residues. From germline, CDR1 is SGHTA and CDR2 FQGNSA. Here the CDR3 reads CASSPSPPQRGTYGYTF.

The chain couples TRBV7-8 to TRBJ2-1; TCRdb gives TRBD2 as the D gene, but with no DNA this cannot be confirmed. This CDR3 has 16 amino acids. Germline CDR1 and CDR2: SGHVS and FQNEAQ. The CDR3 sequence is CASSLASGGASNEQFF.

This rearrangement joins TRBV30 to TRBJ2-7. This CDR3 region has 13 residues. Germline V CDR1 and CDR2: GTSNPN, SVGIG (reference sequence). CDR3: CAWSPSSDYEQYF.